The sequence of this TCR beta chain was determined in a study of T cell responses to AZD1222 COVID-19 vaccine. General study findings and limits: The donors showed a predominance of white British ancestry and of females, with possible underestimation of clonal diversity. Spike-specific TCR breadth and depth rose after two AZD1222 doses. Spike was spanned by vaccine-associated CD4 TCRs, which were dominant at 160-218 and 743-854. Seropositivity was recorded at baseline in only six AZD1222 recipients.

Repertoires were generated with immunoSEQ multiplex PCR, while TCRdb's copy carries only in-frame clones and drops some. The sample shows 33,000 or so clones, approximately 87% of them seen only once. About this clone: Its antigen is not known.

V lost 3 bases, J lost 1 base, and 6 bases lay in between. Germline CDR1 KGHSH, CDR2 LQKENI. There are 13 residues in the CDR3. This material consisted of peripheral blood, taken 28 days after the second AZD1222 dose. This sequence was found in an adult who received the AZD1222 COVID-19 vaccine. J is TRBJ1-1 and V is TRBV18; D gene uncertain. The chain's CDR3 is CASSPLGNTEAFF. The CDR3 DNA sequence: TGTGCCAGCTCACCTTTGGGGAACACTGAAGCTTTCTTT. Filled out from reference TRBV18 and TRBJ1-1, the complete variable domain reads NAGVMQNPRHLVRRRGQEARLRCSPMKGHSHVYWYRQLPEEGLKFMVYLQKENIIDESGMPKERFSAEFPKEGPSILRIQQVVRGDSAAYFCASSPLGNTEAFFGQGTRLTVV.